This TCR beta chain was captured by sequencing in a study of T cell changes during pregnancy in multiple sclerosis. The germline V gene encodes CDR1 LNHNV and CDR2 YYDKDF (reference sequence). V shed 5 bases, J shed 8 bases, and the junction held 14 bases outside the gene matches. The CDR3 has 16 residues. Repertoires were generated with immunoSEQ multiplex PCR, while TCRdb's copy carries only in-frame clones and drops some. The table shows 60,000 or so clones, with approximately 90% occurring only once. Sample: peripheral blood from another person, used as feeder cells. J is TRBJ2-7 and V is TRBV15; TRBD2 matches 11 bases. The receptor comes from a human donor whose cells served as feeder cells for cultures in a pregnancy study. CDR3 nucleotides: TGTGCCACCAGCCCCGGGACTAGCGGTCTTAGAGGGCAGCAGTACTTC. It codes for CATSPGTSGLRGQQYF.